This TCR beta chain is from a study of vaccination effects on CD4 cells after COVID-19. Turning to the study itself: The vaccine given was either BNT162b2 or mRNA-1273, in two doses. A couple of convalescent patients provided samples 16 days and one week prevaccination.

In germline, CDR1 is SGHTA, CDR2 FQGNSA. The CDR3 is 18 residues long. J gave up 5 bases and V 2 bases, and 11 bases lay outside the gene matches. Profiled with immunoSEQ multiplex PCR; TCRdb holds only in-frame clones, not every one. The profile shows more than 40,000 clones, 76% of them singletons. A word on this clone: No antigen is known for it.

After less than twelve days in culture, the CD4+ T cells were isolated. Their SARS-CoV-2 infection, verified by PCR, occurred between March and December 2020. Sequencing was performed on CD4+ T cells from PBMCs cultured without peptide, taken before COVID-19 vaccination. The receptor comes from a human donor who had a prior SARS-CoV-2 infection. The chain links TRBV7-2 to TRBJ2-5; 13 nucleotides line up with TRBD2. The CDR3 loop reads CASSLTPTSGGARETQYF. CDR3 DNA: TGTGCCAGCAGCTTAACCCCTACTAGCGGGGGGGCCAGGGAGACCCAGTACTTC.